This entry lists 17 T cell receptor beta chains sequenced from one sample in a study of blood T cell repertoires in COVID-19. Only in-frame clones appear in the TCRdb table, and some are missing; sequencing was by immunoSEQ multiplex PCR. The sample lists over 250,000 clones; about nine tenths were seen once. Sequencing input: peripheral blood. The receptors shown here come from a man in his fifties or sixties with acute or convalescent COVID-19.

V usage is TRBV19 and J usage is TRBJ2-1; 11 bases are shared with TRBD1. Losses at the gene ends were 5 bases for V and 7 bases for J; bases not matched to a gene: 10. The CDR3 length is 16 residues. Germline V gene sequence: CDR1 LNHDA, CDR2 SQIVND (reference sequence). CDR3 sequence reads: CASSFRPGQGENEQFF. The CDR3 nucleotides read TGTGCCAGTAGTTTTCGACCGGGACAGGGGGAAAATGAGCAGTTCTTC.

This sequence joins TRBV5-1 and TRBJ1-1; D is undetermined. With 2 bases removed from V and 5 bases from J, the gap between germline ends came to 13 bases. CDR3 length: 14 residues. Germline CDR1 reads SGHRS; CDR2 reads YFSETQ. CDR3 amino acids: CASSLVQRTTEAFF. CDR3 DNA: TGCGCCAGCAGCTTAGTACAGAGGACTACTGAAGCTTTCTTT.

V and J are TRBV5-1 and TRBJ2-2; D may be TRBD1 (5 bases). V shed 0 bases and J shed 4 bases, with 16 bases lying between them. The germline V gene has CDR1 SGHRS and CDR2 YFSETQ. This CDR3 is 17 amino acids long. CDR3 sequence reads: CASSLASRGSGTGELFF. CDR3 sequence (DNA): TGCGCCAGCAGCTTGGCCTCAAGGGGAAGTGGCACCGGGGAGCTGTTTTTT.

This clone was recorded a few times. The gene calls are TRBV5-4 and TRBJ2-2; D gene unclear. This CDR3 has 14 residues. Germline CDR1 SGHNT, CDR2 YYREEE (reference sequence). V gave up 0 bases and J gave up 3 bases, with 6 bases separating them. DNA of the CDR3: TGTGCCAGCAGCTTGGGTACTTACACCGGGGAGCTGTTTTTT. This sequence encodes CASSLGTYTGELFF. Using reference TRBV5-4 and TRBJ2-2 for the parts outside the CDR3, the full variable domain is ETGVTQSPTHLIKTRGQQVTLRCSSQSGHNTVSWYQQALGQGPQFIFQYYREEENGRGNFPPRFSGLQFPNYSSELNVNALELDDSALYLCASSLGTYTGELFFGEGSRLTVL.

In DNA form, the CDR3 reads TGCGCCAGCAGGGACGGGGGAGGTGAAGATACGCAGTATTTT. Protein sequence: CASRDGGGEDTQYF. The chain combines TRBV10-2 with TRBJ2-3, with a weak D call TRBD2 (6 bases). The CDR3 runs to 14 residues. Trimming removed 6 bases at V and 5 bases at J, with 15 bases between. The germline gives CDR1 WSHSY, CDR2 SAAADI.

The rearrangement joins TRBV19 to TRBJ1-2, with 7 bases aligning to TRBD1. With 4 bases clipped from V and 8 bases from J, the junction kept 7 bases outside the gene matches. This CDR3 spans 13 amino acids. Germline assignment: CDR1 LNHDA and CDR2 SQIVND (reference sequence). The CDR3 DNA reads as TGTGCCAGTAGTAGCGACAGGGCTCCCGGCTACACCTTC. Amino acid sequence: CASSSDRAPGYTF.

This sequence joins TRBV5-4 and TRBJ1-1; TRBD1 matches at 7 bases. Germline V gives CDR1 SGHNT, CDR2 YYREEE (reference sequence). J lost 3 bases, V lost 3 bases, and 8 bases had no gene match. There are 15 residues in the CDR3. CDR3 DNA sequence: TGTGCCAGCAGCTCCCTCCTAAGGGGGCACACTGAAGCTTTCTTT. Its protein is CASSSLLRGHTEAFF.

The V and J genes are TRBV3-1 (or the pseudogene TRBV3-2) and TRBJ1-2; the D is unclear. Germline V gene lookup returns CDR1 LGHDT and CDR2 YNNKEL (reference sequence). The V gene lost 7 bases and the J gene lost 8 bases, with 14 bases spanning the gap. The CDR3 is 12 amino acids. The CDR3 spells CASTNAGRGYTF. The CDR3 DNA reads TGTGCCAGCACCAATGCGGGTCGAGGCTACACCTTC.

About this clone: Other DNA sequences in the same sample also yield this CDR3. The chain recombines TRBV18 with TRBJ1-3, with D maybe TRBD1 (6 bases). There are 14 residues in the CDR3. The germline CDR1 and CDR2 sequences are KGHSH and LQKENI. V dropped 3 bases and J dropped 4 bases, with 10 bases sitting between them. CDR3 in DNA: TGTGCCAGCTCACCCCGGGGGGCCGGAAACACCATATATTTT. Protein sequence: CASSPRGAGNTIYF.

This clone appeared a single time. The rearrangement uses TRBV28 and TRBJ1-6, with 9 bases lining up with TRBD1. The ends lost 2 bases at V and 6 bases at J; junction bases unmatched: 5. This CDR3 is built from 16 residues. Per the germline V gene, CDR1 is MDHEN and CDR2 is SYDVKM. The CDR3 loop is CASSLLGGQGNSPLHF. The CDR3 region has the DNA TGTGCCAGCAGTTTACTTGGGGGACAGGGTAATTCACCCCTCCACTTT.

Here the CDR3 DNA reads TGTGCCAGCAGCTACCCCCCGGGAGAAGCTTTCTTT. Translated, it gives CASSYPPGEAFF. This chain connects TRBV6-6 to TRBJ1-1; D is undetermined. V lost 6 bases to trimming and J lost 8 bases, with 13 bases between them. The CDR3 is made up of 12 amino acids. Germline lookup yields CDR1 MNHNY and CDR2 SVGAGI (reference sequence).

The V gene is TRBV3-1 (or the pseudogene TRBV3-2), the J gene TRBJ1-1, with D tentatively TRBD1 (5 bases). CDR1 and CDR2 (germline): LGHDT, YNNKEL (reference sequence). The CDR3 contains 13 residues. Trimming shortened V by 4 bases and J by 4 bases, and 10 bases separated the two germline ends. CDR3 protein: CASSPRVSTEAFF. CDR3 bases: TGTGCCAGCAGCCCCAGGGTTTCCACTGAAGCTTTCTTT.

The rearrangement joins TRBV6-6 to TRBJ2-3; no definite D call. Germline-derived CDR1 and CDR2 are MNHNY and SVGAGI (reference sequence). CDR3 length: 13 residues. V was cut by 5 bases and J by 2 bases, with 8 bases left in between. This chain's CDR3 is CASSNYFTDTQYF. Here the CDR3 DNA reads TGTGCCAGCAGTAACTACTTCACAGATACGCAGTATTTT.

The V and J genes are TRBV18 and TRBJ1-5, with unresolved D. The CDR3 contains 13 residues. Germline V lookup: CDR1 KGHSH, CDR2 LQKENI. V was clipped by 1 base and J by 10 bases, with 11 bases between them. Here the CDR3 DNA reads TGTGCCAGCTCACCACGCGGGGAGGGCCCCCAGCATTTT. Its translation is CASSPRGEGPQHF.

Notes on this clone: The identical CDR3 is also encoded by other nucleotide sequences in the sample. The V and J genes are TRBV7-9 and TRBJ2-3, with D tentatively TRBD2 (5 bases). The CDR3 loop spans 14 amino acids. The V end lost 5 bases, the J end lost 0 bases, and 9 bases lay between the germline ends. Germline CDR1 is SEHNR and CDR2 is FQNEAQ (reference sequence). The CDR3 DNA sequence: TGTGCCAGCAGCCCACGAGGGAGCACAGATACGCAGTATTTT. Translated: CASSPRGSTDTQYF.

This chain links TRBV9 with TRBJ2-5, with 7 bases lining up with TRBD2. The V segment lost 0 bases and the J segment 4 bases; nucleotides outside the gene matches: 6. CDR1 SGDLS and CDR2 YYNGEE come from the germline V gene. This CDR3 comprises 15 residues. In DNA, the CDR3 is TGTGCCAGCAGCGTAGTGGGAGGGACGGGAGAGACCCAGTACTTC. This codes for CASSVVGGTGETQYF.

This clone has ten or more counts. The CDR3 loop reads CASSTYPQGLISGNTIYF. The CDR3 nucleotides are TGTGCCAGCAGCACGTACCCTCAGGGGCTCATCTCTGGAAACACCATATATTTT. The rearrangement links TRBV11-2 to TRBJ1-3, with a tentative D call TRBD1 (6 bases). The V end lost 5 bases, the J end lost 0 bases, and 20 bases lay between the germline ends. The CDR3 is 18 residues long. Germline V CDR1 and CDR2: SGHAT, FQNNGV.